The clone carrying this T cell receptor beta chain turned up a few times. Its antigen is not identified. With 7 bases removed from V and 5 bases from J, the gap between germline ends came to 14 bases. CDR1 and CDR2 from the germline V gene are SEHNR and FQNEAQ (reference sequence). This CDR3 contains 14 residues. The sample comes from a study of T-cell reconstitution after alpha-beta-depleted transplantation in children. The TCRbeta library incorporated unique molecular identifiers. TCRdb used MiXCR to reprocess the PCR reads, holding one entry per CDR3 protein. The sample contains about 200,000 distinct CDR3 sequences, about 6% of which appear only once. Study-level points and caveats: Where alpha-beta T cells came from about two months after transplant was reportedly several hundred expanded graft clones.

This receptor was taken from a girl under three years old with combined immunodeficiency, due to receive a stem cell transplant. The sample in question was PBMCs, obtained before TCRalphabeta/CD19-depleted stem cell transplant. The chain recombines TRBV7-9 with TRBJ2-2; D is uncertain. CDR3 coding DNA: TGTGCCAGCAAGAGGACGCTAGGGACCGGGGAGCTGTTTTTT. The encoded protein is CASKRTLGTGELFF.